These 29 T cell receptor beta chains share one sample of origin, sequenced in a study of cytotoxic CD8 clonotypes in ibrutinib-treated CLL. Libraries were prepared by immunoSEQ multiplex PCR; TCRdb keeps only in-frame clonotypes and omits some of them. The sample includes approximately 24,000 clones, around 69% of them seen just once. Sequenced here: PBMCs, sampled at disease progression, from a patient treated with ibrutinib. Receptors were obtained from a human donor with chronic lymphocytic leukemia.

This clone was observed a handful of times. The V call is TRBV7-9, the J call TRBJ2-7; the D gene could be TRBD1 or TRBD2 (7 bases each). Trimming took 5 bases from V and 3 from J, leaving 14 bases between them. The CDR3 has 14 residues. Per the germline V gene, CDR1 is SEHNR and CDR2 is FQNEAQ (reference sequence). The DNA for the CDR3 is TGTGCCAGCAGCAACACAGGGGAGGGCTACGAGCAGTACTTC. Translated: CASSNTGEGYEQYF.

Here the CDR3 DNA reads TGTGCCAGCAGCTTAGCCTGGGACAGGGATCAAGAGACCCAGTACTTC. Translating it yields CASSLAWDRDQETQYF. This chain links TRBV7-9 with TRBJ2-5, with 9 bases fitting TRBD1. Germline V gene lookup returns CDR1 SEHNR and CDR2 FQNEAQ (reference sequence). The CDR3 consists of 16 residues. With V trimmed by 0 bases and J by 2 bases, 4 bases remained unmatched.

This clone was seen just once. The chain joins TRBV7-6 to TRBJ2-3; D is uncertain. Germline CDR1 reads SGHVS; CDR2 reads FNYEAQ. The V end lost 2 bases, the J end lost 4 bases, and 16 bases lay between the germline ends. The CDR3 extends over 16 amino acids. CDR3 DNA: TGTGCCAGCAGCTTAATCGGACGGGTAGCAGCAGATACGCAGTATTTT. Translated: CASSLIGRVAADTQYF.

V and J are TRBV5-1 and TRBJ2-7, with TRBD1 as a possible D gene (5 bases). Germline lookup yields CDR1 SGHRS and CDR2 YFSETQ. Trimming pared 2 bases from V and 3 bases from J, leaving 15 bases between. CDR3 size: 15 residues. CDR3 protein: CASSLSTASFYEQYF. The CDR3 coding sequence is TGCGCCAGCAGCTTATCGACAGCTAGTTTCTACGAGCAGTACTTC.

This chain joins TRBV5-5 and TRBJ2-2; D ambiguous. The germline V gene encodes CDR1 SGHKS and CDR2 YYEKEE (reference sequence). CDR3 length equals 12 residues. Deletions cut 6 bases from V and 6 bases from J, with 9 bases between. The CDR3 reads CASTRFPGELFF. The CDR3 DNA reads TGTGCCAGCACTCGTTTCCCCGGGGAGCTGTTTTTT.

The genes are TRBV10-3 and TRBJ2-1; TRBD2 aligns across 8 bases. The CDR3 sequence is 15 residues long. Germline V lookup: CDR1 ENHRY, CDR2 SYGVKD. The J segment lost 2 bases and the V segment lost 5 bases, leaving 5 bases of the junction unmatched. CDR3 loop: CAISQSGGPYNEQFF. CDR3 sequence (DNA): TGTGCCATCAGTCAGAGCGGGGGCCCCTACAATGAGCAGTTCTTC.

The chain joins TRBV12-5 to TRBJ2-3, with 12 bases that match TRBD2. The V segment lost 2 bases and the J segment 4 bases; nucleotides outside the gene matches: 7. Germline-derived CDR1 and CDR2 are LGHNT and FRNRAP. This CDR3 contains 17 residues. The CDR3 protein is CASGLPTTSGGPDTQYF. The CDR3, as DNA: TGTGCTAGTGGTTTGCCCACTACTAGCGGGGGGCCAGATACGCAGTATTTT.

The chain couples TRBV5-4 to TRBJ2-5; TRBD1 aligns across 7 bases. The CDR3 consists of 16 residues. The trim removed 0 bases at V and 0 bases at J, leaving 5 bases unmatched. Germline CDR1 and CDR2: SGHNT and YYREEE (reference sequence). The CDR3 bases are TGTGCCAGCAGCTTGGTGGGACAGCGGTACCAAGAGACCCAGTACTTC. This sequence encodes CASSLVGQRYQETQYF. Using reference TRBV5-4 and TRBJ2-5 for the parts outside the CDR3, the full variable domain is ETGVTQSPTHLIKTRGQQVTLRCSSQSGHNTVSWYQQALGQGPQFIFQYYREEENGRGNFPPRFSGLQFPNYSSELNVNALELDDSALYLCASSLVGQRYQETQYFGPGTRLLVL.

The J gene is TRBJ1-5, the V gene TRBV7-6; 8 bases agree with TRBD1. Germline V gene data show CDR1 as SGHVS and CDR2 as FNYEAQ. This CDR3 has 16 amino acids. Trimming cost V 2 bases and J 7 bases; bases outside gene matches: 10. In nucleotides, the CDR3 is TGTGCCAGCAGCTTAAACCCGGGACAGGAACTGCAGCCCCAGCATTTT. Translating gives CASSLNPGQELQPQHF.

V is TRBV5-4 and J is TRBJ2-7, with 7 positions matching TRBD1. CDR1 and CDR2 from the germline V gene are SGHNT and YYREEE (reference sequence). The junction had 7 bases not matched to a gene; V was cut back by 3 bases and J by 1 base. This CDR3 is built from 15 residues. Written as DNA, the CDR3 is TGTGCCAGCAGCTCTCGAGGACAGGCATCCTACGAGCAGTACTTC. Its protein product is CASSSRGQASYEQYF. Full variable domain (remainder filled in from reference TRBV5-4 and TRBJ2-7): ETGVTQSPTHLIKTRGQQVTLRCSSQSGHNTVSWYQQALGQGPQFIFQYYREEENGRGNFPPRFSGLQFPNYSSELNVNALELDDSALYLCASSSRGQASYEQYFGPGTRLTVT.

V is TRBV25-1 and J is TRBJ1-1; 7 positions match TRBD1. V dropped 8 bases and J dropped 3; count of bases not matched to a gene: 9. From germline, CDR1 is MGHDK and CDR2 SYGVNS. The CDR3 loop spans 14 amino acids. CDR3 nucleotide sequence: TGTGCCAGCGGGGGGGGACAGCGACACACTGAAGCTTTCTTT. This gives the protein CASGGGQRHTEAFF.

Only a few counts were recorded for this clone. The V and J genes are TRBV10-3 and TRBJ1-2; D is ambiguous. This CDR3 is built from 14 residues. Germline V CDR1 and CDR2: ENHRY, SYGVKD. With 0 bases removed from V and 4 bases from J, the gap between germline ends came to 9 bases. In DNA, the CDR3 is TGTGCCATCAGTGAGTCGGCGGTCTTCTATGGCTACACCTTC. This sequence encodes CAISESAVFYGYTF.

V and J are TRBV10-3 and TRBJ2-5, with 8 bases that match TRBD2. This CDR3 region has 14 residues. The germline gives CDR1 ENHRY, CDR2 SYGVKD. J gave up 5 bases and V 2 bases, and 4 bases lay outside the gene matches. CDR3 in amino acids: CAISEKRGTETQYF. As DNA, the CDR3 is TGTGCCATCAGTGAGAAGCGGGGGACGGAGACCCAGTACTTC.

This clone was seen only once. This chain joins TRBV4-2 and TRBJ1-1; 7 nucleotides align to TRBD1. The CDR3 runs 17 residues. Trimming removed 0 bases from V and 2 bases from J; junction bases left unmatched: 9. Germline CDR1 reads LGHNA; CDR2 reads YNFKEQ. This chain's CDR3 is CASSQDLAGTANTEAFF. CDR3 nucleotides: TGTGCCAGCAGCCAAGATCTTGCCGGGACAGCTAACACTGAAGCTTTCTTT.

As regards this clone: A read error may account for a junction end that differs from germline. The chain uses TRBV11-2 and TRBJ2-3, with 8 bases aligning to TRBD1. Germline CDR1 and CDR2: SGHAT and FQNNGV. There are 16 residues in the CDR3. Here the CDR3 DNA reads TGTGCCAGCAGTTTAGATACGGGACAGGTCCTGCATACGCAGTATTTT. Protein: CASSLDTGQVLHTQYF.

The chain uses TRBV30 and TRBJ2-5; 9 positions agree with TRBD1. The V segment lost 5 bases and the J segment 5 bases; nucleotides outside the gene matches: 6. CDR1 is GTSNPN and CDR2 is SVGIG in the germline V gene (reference sequence). The CDR3 covers 13 residues. In nucleotides, the CDR3 is TGTGCCTGGGGCACAGGGGGCCTGGAGACCCAGTACTTC. It is translated as CAWGTGGLETQYF.

This clone has only a few counts. This rearrangement joins TRBV19 to TRBJ1-6; 9 positions agree with TRBD1. V trimming: 4 bases; J trimming: 10 bases; junction bases outside the gene matches: 5. The CDR3 has 14 amino acids. Germline V gene lookup returns CDR1 LNHDA and CDR2 SQIVND (reference sequence). The chain's CDR3 is CASSKRTGDSPLHF. The CDR3 DNA reads TGTGCCAGTAGTAAGAGGACAGGGGACTCACCCCTCCACTTT.

The chain uses TRBV7-9 and TRBJ2-7; 8 nucleotides match TRBD1. Germline values: CDR1 SEHNR, CDR2 FQNEAQ (reference sequence). The CDR3 covers 15 residues. V was clipped by 2 bases and J by 3 bases; unmatched bases: 6. The CDR3 loop is CASSLYGTGIYEQYF. The DNA for the CDR3 is TGTGCCAGCAGCTTATATGGGACAGGTATCTACGAGCAGTACTTC.

V gene TRBV7-2 combines with J gene TRBJ1-5; maybe TRBD1 (5 bases). The germline gives CDR1 SGHTA, CDR2 FQGNSA. The CDR3 is made up of 18 amino acids. V lost 3 bases, J lost 4 bases, and 22 bases lay in between. CDR3 in amino acids: CASSLMVGRSRGNQPQHF. CDR3 coding DNA: TGTGCCAGCAGCTTGATGGTGGGACGTTCGCGCGGGAATCAGCCCCAGCATTTT.

This sequence joins TRBV28 and TRBJ1-1; TRBD1 agrees at 7 bases. Trimming at V came to 2 bases and at J to 5 bases, leaving 11 bases not matched to a gene. Germline V gives CDR1 MDHEN, CDR2 SYDVKM. The CDR3 runs to 16 residues. For the CDR3, the DNA is TGTGCCAGCAGTTTAAGTGCAGGGGGATTTGGGACTGAAGCTTTCTTT. It codes for CASSLSAGGFGTEAFF.

This clone has more than one count but fewer than ten. The genes are TRBV5-1 and TRBJ2-1; D ambiguous. The germline CDR1 and CDR2 sequences are SGHRS and YFSETQ. The CDR3 length is 15 residues. The V gene lost 2 bases and the J gene lost 8 bases, with 17 bases spanning the gap. The CDR3 protein is CASSFEKTRRDEQFF. CDR3 in DNA: TGCGCCAGCAGCTTCGAGAAGACCAGACGCGATGAGCAGTTCTTC.

As DNA, the CDR3 is TGTGCCAGTAGCTACCCCTCGGGGGGTTCACCCCTCCACTTT. Protein: CASSYPSGGSPLHF. J is TRBJ1-6 and V is TRBV19; TRBD1 is a possible D gene (5 bases). Germline V gene sequence: CDR1 LNHDA, CDR2 SQIVND (reference sequence). This CDR3 is built from 14 residues. V lost 6 bases and J lost 9, with 15 bases in between. Filled out from reference TRBV19 and TRBJ1-6, the complete variable domain reads DGGITQSPKYLFRKEGQNVTLSCEQNLNHDAMYWYRQDPGQGLRLIYYSQIVNDFQKGDIAEGYSVSREKKESFPLTVTSAQKNPTAFYLCASSYPSGGSPLHFGNGTRLTVT.

This sequence joins TRBV7-3 and TRBJ2-3, with 13 bases lining up with TRBD2. CDR1 and CDR2 from the germline V gene are SGHTA and FQGTGA. V gave up 2 bases and J gave up 3 bases; unmatched junction bases: 5. This CDR3 contains 17 residues. Here the CDR3 DNA reads TGTGCCAGCAGCTTATCCGGACTAGCGGGGGTAACAGATACGCAGTATTTT. Its protein product is CASSLSGLAGVTDTQYF.

The V call is TRBV15, the J call TRBJ1-4; no reliable D call. Germline-derived CDR1 and CDR2 are LNHNV and YYDKDF (reference sequence). The V and J ends lost 6 bases and 0 bases respectively, with 11 bases between them. The CDR3 contains 15 residues. The CDR3: CATSRNPATNEKLFF. The CDR3 bases are TGTGCCACCAGTCGTAATCCAGCAACTAATGAAAAACTGTTTTTT.

The chain links TRBV6-5 to TRBJ2-7; D may be TRBD1 (6 bases). V lost 9 bases, J lost 3 bases, and 18 bases lay in between. CDR1 is MNHEY, CDR2 SVGAGI, per germline. The CDR3 is 14 residues long. The CDR3 loop reads CASGEQGDLYEQYF. In nucleotides, the CDR3 is TGTGCCAGTGGGGAACAGGGAGACCTCTACGAGCAGTACTTC.

V is TRBV12-2 and J is TRBJ2-7; the listed D gene, TRBD1, was not tested against the DNA. TRBV12-2 is classified as a pseudogene. This CDR3 contains 15 residues. In nucleotides, the CDR3 is TGTGCAAGTCGCTTAGAAGACAGCCCCATAAACGAGCAGTACTTC. Its translation is CASRLEDSPINEQYF.

The V and J genes are TRBV4-1 and TRBJ1-1; TRBD1 might be the D (5 bases). Germline V lookup: CDR1 MGHRA, CDR2 YSYEKL. This CDR3 contains 15 residues. The V gene lost 4 bases and the J gene lost 1 base, with 13 bases spanning the gap. In DNA form, the CDR3 reads TGCGCCAGCAGCCCGACAGAATCTTCGAACACTGAAGCTTTCTTT. Amino acid sequence: CASSPTESSNTEAFF.

The chain combines TRBV2 with TRBJ2-1; 11 nucleotides line up with TRBD2. Looked up from germline, CDR1 is SNHLY and CDR2 is FYNNEI. V lost 6 bases and J lost 8; bases outside the gene matches: 6. This CDR3 is 14 amino acids long. CDR3 amino acids: CASRASGGIDEQFF. CDR3 bases: TGTGCCAGCAGGGCTAGCGGGGGGATAGATGAGCAGTTCTTC.

The chain recombines TRBV10-3 with TRBJ1-4, with TRBD1 identical over 7 bases. The V and J ends lost 2 bases and 8 bases, in that order; junction bases with no gene match: 2. CDR3 length: 13 residues. Germline V gene sequence: CDR1 ENHRY, CDR2 SYGVKD. CDR3 amino acids: CAISEVGQEKLFF. CDR3 sequence (DNA): TGTGCCATCAGTGAGGTGGGACAGGAAAAACTGTTTTTT.